This T cell receptor (beta chain) was found in a study of CD8+CD57+ T cells in acquired aplastic anemia (dated by TCRdb to 2016 to 2019). Looking at the study overall: Extracted DNA from sorted CD4+ and CD8+ cells averaged around 2.9 ug, ranging from 0.2 to 27.4 ug. CD8+CD57+ expansion was defined as frequency above the mean frequency observed in healthy subjects. Summary of the overall study and its limitations: Although some 28 CD8+ CDR3 sequences were shared by patients and controls, these sequences appeared highly expressed in patients and within the immunodominant clones of patients. Patients and healthy controls showed no significant difference in CD8+ Simpson's diversity (P=0.060).

The germline V gene specifies ENHRY as CDR1 and SYGVKD as CDR2. Reading from cysteine to phenylalanine, the CDR3 counts 15 amino acids. This entry keeps only the CDR3 DNA: 45 bases, framed from base 1. The V and J ends are trimmed by 7 bases and 0 bases, leaving 16 bases between them. Flow cytometry had shown CD8+CD57+ cell expansion in the patients selected for sequencing. Severe acquired aplastic anemia was diagnosed in all patients according to International Study of Aplastic Anemia and Agranulocytosis and Camitta criteria. At the time blood was sampled, none of the patients had received any therapy. TCR repertoires of sorted CD4+ and CD8+ blood T cells from severe aplastic anemia patients and healthy subjects were deep-sequenced in the study. In the USA, patient enrollment took place under clinicaltrials.gov protocols 00001620, 01623167, 00001397, 00071045, 00081523 and 00961064. Ficoll-Paque density gradient centrifugation was used to isolate peripheral blood mononuclear cells. Before DNA was extracted, CD4+ and CD8+ T cells were sorted using either FACS or magnetic beads.

This clonotype was counted between two and nine times. Its antigen is unknown. The sample holds no much larger clone one base away, and base qualities are not on file. Profiling of TCR beta VDJ combinations and CDR3 sequences used genomic DNA as the template. TCR repertoire sequencing was run on an Illumina HiSeq 2000. The source study handled its data this way. TRBV/TRBJ rearrangement plots, CDR3 size and DJ length profiles, and Simpson's diversity index were used to assess repertoires. Whichever DNA sequence was most abundant in the deep sequencing data was defined as the immunodominant clone. CDR3 amino acid sequences were screened for sharing across subjects and compared with published repertoires and the VDJdb database. TCRdb applied fastp at Q25 and MiXCR to the public reads, then kept only in-frame beta chains. Every distinct CDR3 protein forms one entry, paired with its most common genes and DNA. The V and J calls were not made by the authors but by TCRdb's processing. For this sample the table gives 160,000 or so distinct CDR3 sequences, of which roughly 48% were detected only once. The ten largest clones add up to approximately 3% of the sample.

This TCR was recovered from a human donor with aplastic anemia. Recombination joined TRBV10-3 with TRBJ2-7; no confident D gene assignment can be made. The specimen sequenced was sorted CD4+, CD8+, or CD8+CD57+ T cells (not recorded which) from PBMCs. The DNA is TGTGCCATCATGAAAGCTCCCGAAAGCTCCTACGAGCAGTACTTC. This encodes CAIMKAPESSYEQYF.